The sequence of this TCR beta chain was determined in a study of cytomegalovirus exposure and HLA in healthy donors. The repertoire was sequenced with immunoSEQ multiplex PCR; TCRdb's copy has only in-frame clones and lacks some. Here the sample spans about 140,000 clones, approximately 82% being singletons. CDR3 length: 13 amino acids. The V end lost 5 bases, the J end lost 6 bases, and 12 bases lay between the germline ends. Germline-derived CDR1 and CDR2 are MDHEN and SYDVKM. The rearrangement links TRBV28 to TRBJ2-3; TRBD2 is a possible D gene (5 bases). The sample comprised PBMCs. This receptor was taken from a young man in good health and CMV-seropositive. DNA for the CDR3: TGTGCCAGCAGTACGGTGGACTTGGATACGCAGTATTTT. Amino acid sequence: CASSTVDLDTQYF.